This TCR beta chain emerged from a study of regulatory T cells in long-lasting Graves disease. Findings and limits, study-wide: Compared with new cases, persistent Graves' patients showed reduced TCR diversity.

The length of the CDR3 is 18 residues. The V gene's germline CDR1 is LNHDA and CDR2 SQIVND (reference sequence). With V trimmed by 9 bases and J by 3 bases, 16 bases remained unmatched. Sequencing libraries for TCR beta were prepared with iRepertoire HTBI primers and Arm-PCR of CDR3 regions. TCRdb fed the multiplex PCR reads into MiXCR, producing one record per CDR3 protein. This sample has about 520,000 distinct CDR3 sequences, with approximately 12% found just once. Time point in this sample: newly diagnosed GD, antithyroid drugs for less than 3 months. PBMCs provided the RNA from which the TCR library was made. About this clonotype itself: Its antigen is not known.

The data were also submitted as part of a second study, on T cells in Graves' hyperthyroidism and ophthalmopathy. That paper adds: Most expanded thyroid clonotypes above 0.001 recurred in blood.

Material: peripheral blood mononuclear cells (PBMCs), obtained at new diagnosis, from a patient treated with antithyroid drugs. This clonotype was sampled from a woman aged 30 to 39 with Graves disease. V and J are TRBV19 and TRBJ2-3; 12 bases match TRBD2. As DNA, the CDR3 is TGTGCCAGCCGCGACGGGACTAGCGGGTTACTCGGGACAGATACGCAGTATTTT. Protein sequence: CASRDGTSGLLGTDTQYF.